What follows is one TCR beta chain and its context. The repertoire was sequenced with immunoSEQ multiplex PCR; TCRdb's copy has only in-frame clones and lacks some. Among approximately 65,000 clones, 75% to 90% were seen once, and the ten largest hold approximately 5.4%. The data were obtained in a study of technical replicates of blood from a handful of donors. Sequenced material: PBMCs. This sequence was found in a human donor in good health. Some clones in this sample may be carry-over from other donors' samples.

CDR3 coding DNA: TGTGCCAGCAGCATGGACAGAACCTACGAGCAGTACTTC. It codes for CASSMDRTYEQYF. The chain uses TRBV5-4 and TRBJ2-7; TRBD1 might be the D (6 bases). CDR1 is SGHNT, CDR2 YYREEE, per germline (reference sequence). CDR3 size: 13 residues. The V end lost 4 bases, the J end lost 2 bases, and 10 bases lay between the germline ends. The complete variable domain, with remaining parts taken from reference TRBV5-4 and TRBJ2-7, reads ETGVTQSPTHLIKTRGQQVTLRCSSQSGHNTVSWYQQALGQGPQFIFQYYREEENGRGNFPPRFSGLQFPNYSSELNVNALELDDSALYLCASSMDRTYEQYFGPGTRLTVT.